The 3 T cell receptor beta chains below were found in one sample sequenced in a study of blood T cell repertoires in COVID-19. The repertoire was sequenced with immunoSEQ multiplex PCR; TCRdb's copy has only in-frame clones and lacks some. The data show more than 95,000 clones, 88% seen once. The material sequenced was peripheral blood. All receptors derive from a man over 45 with acute or convalescent COVID-19.

The chain couples TRBV3-1 (or the pseudogene TRBV3-2) to TRBJ2-7, with 13 bases matching TRBD2. The CDR3 runs to 15 residues. The germline V gene encodes CDR1 LGHDT and CDR2 YNNKEL (reference sequence). V trimming: 3 bases; J trimming: 7 bases; junction bases outside the gene matches: 6. This chain's CDR3 is CASSHLLAGGEEQYF. DNA of the CDR3: TGTGCCAGCAGCCACCTACTAGCGGGAGGGGAAGAGCAGTACTTC.

The V gene is TRBV6-6, the J gene TRBJ2-5; D possibly corresponds to TRBD2 (7 bases). Trimming took 6 bases from V and 4 from J, leaving 15 bases between them. There are 14 residues in the CDR3. Germline-derived CDR1 and CDR2 are MNHNY and SVGAGI (reference sequence). CDR3 in DNA: TGTGCCAGCAGACCCCTAGGGGGGGGAGAGACCCAGTACTTC. It codes for CASRPLGGGETQYF.

The rearrangement links TRBV18 to TRBJ1-1, with TRBD1 matching over 7 bases. Germline V gene data show CDR1 as KGHSH and CDR2 as LQKENI. V lost 6 bases, J lost 10 bases, and 11 bases stayed unmatched. The CDR3 runs to 13 residues. Here the CDR3 reads CASSDGQVRGAFF. In DNA form, the CDR3 reads TGTGCCAGCTCGGATGGACAGGTCCGAGGAGCTTTCTTT.